These T cell receptor beta chains were read from a single sample in a study of OX40 agonist ivuxolimab in advanced cancers. Sequencing was performed with immunoSEQ multiplex PCR; in TCRdb, only in-frame clones are kept and a portion is missing. The sample carries about 81,000 clones, around 90% recorded once. The starting material was CD4+ or CD8+ T cells sorted from blood, obtained in a trial of the OX40 agonist ivuxolimab. Receptors were obtained from an adult with an advanced solid tumor such as melanoma, head and neck, liver or kidney cancer. The CDR3 runs from the conserved cysteine through the conserved F or W. D genes are given only for firm matches. For some rows the clone size is stated as once, few or many, or as a class when expanded; others skip it.

>TRBV19|-|TRBJ1-2|-
CASSSTGINYGYTF
TGTGCCAGTAGTAGTACAGGGATTAACTATGGCTACACCTTC
>TRBV5-8|-|TRBJ1-4|-
CASRGLGNEKLFF
TGTGCCAGCAGGGGACTCGGTAATGAAAAACTGTTTTTT
>TRBV5-1|-|TRBJ1-4|once
CASSSLAGQEKLFF
TGCGCCAGCAGCTCCCTGGCAGGACAGGAAAAACTGTTTTTT
>TRBV11-2|-|TRBJ2-4|-
CASSLGGWGALAKNIQYF
TGTGCCAGCAGCTTAGGTGGGTGGGGGGCTTTAGCCAAAAACATTCAGTACTTC
>TRBV2|TRBD1|TRBJ1-2|-
CASSSQGGDGYTF
TGTGCCAGCAGCTCTCAGGGGGGGGATGGCTACACCTTC
>TRBV4-1|-|TRBJ1-4|-
CASSQVSLAGEKLFF
TGCGCCAGCAGCCAAGTGAGTTTGGCGGGTGAAAAACTGTTTTTT
>TRBV15|TRBD2|TRBJ2-1|-
CAIGKGGEPYNEQFF
TGTGCCATCGGCAAGGGAGGGGAGCCTTACAATGAGCAGTTCTTC
>TRBV18|TRBD1|TRBJ1-1|-
CASSPPAGRGGAFF
TGTGCCAGCTCACCCCCTGCGGGCAGGGGGGGAGCTTTCTTT
>TRBV18|TRBD1|TRBJ2-7|-
CASASPGQGIFDEQYF
TGTGCCAGCGCGAGTCCGGGACAGGGGATTTTCGACGAGCAGTACTTC
>TRBV15|-|TRBJ1-5|-
CATSRDLTGEEPQHF
TGTGCCACCAGCAGAGATCTAACAGGCGAAGAGCCCCAGCATTTT
>TRBV10-3|TRBD1|TRBJ1-1|-
CAIRNRGTAEAFF
TGTGCCATCAGGAACAGGGGCACAGCTGAAGCTTTCTTT
>TRBV19|-|TRBJ2-1|-
CASSSDGSYSYNEQFF
TGTGCCAGTAGCAGCGACGGATCATACTCCTACAATGAGCAGTTCTTC
>TRBV18|TRBD1|TRBJ1-4|-
CASSSSGTGYEKLFF
TGTGCCAGCTCATCCTCCGGGACAGGGTATGAAAAACTGTTTTTT
>TRBV7-2|TRBD1|TRBJ2-5|few
CASSLLQGASETQYF
TGTGCCAGCAGCCTCCTACAGGGGGCCTCCGAGACCCAGTACTTC
>TRBV6-5|-|TRBJ2-7|-
CASSPRGVGEQYF
TGTGCCAGCAGCCCAAGGGGGGTAGGCGAGCAGTACTTC
>TRBV6-5|-|TRBJ1-2|-
CASTTAGMKGYTF
TGTGCCAGCACCACGGCGGGAATGAAAGGCTACACCTTC